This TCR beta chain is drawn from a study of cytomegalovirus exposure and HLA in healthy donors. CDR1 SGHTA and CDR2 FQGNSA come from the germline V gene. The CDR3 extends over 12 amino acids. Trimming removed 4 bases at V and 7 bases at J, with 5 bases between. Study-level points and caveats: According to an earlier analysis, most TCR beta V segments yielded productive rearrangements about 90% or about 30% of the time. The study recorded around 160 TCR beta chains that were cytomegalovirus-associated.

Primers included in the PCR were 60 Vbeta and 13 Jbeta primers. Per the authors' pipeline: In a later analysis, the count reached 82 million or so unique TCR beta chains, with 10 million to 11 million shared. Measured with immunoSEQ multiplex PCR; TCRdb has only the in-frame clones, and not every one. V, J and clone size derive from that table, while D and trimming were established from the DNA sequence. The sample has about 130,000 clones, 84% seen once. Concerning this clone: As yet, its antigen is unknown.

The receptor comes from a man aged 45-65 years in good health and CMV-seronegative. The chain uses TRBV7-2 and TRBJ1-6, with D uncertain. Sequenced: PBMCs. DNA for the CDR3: TGTGCCAGCAGCTACACAAATTCACCCCTCCACTTT. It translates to CASSYTNSPLHF.